This TCR beta chain emerged from a study of shared clonotypes between healthy human individuals. Assay: immunoSEQ multiplex PCR; the TCRdb copy retains only in-frame clones and omits some. This table holds over 700,000 clones, approximately 77% found once. The germline V gene has CDR1 SGHTA and CDR2 FQGTGA. The CDR3 has 14 residues. V lost 6 bases and J lost 2, with 10 bases in between. This clone was detected only once. The rearrangement links TRBV7-3 to TRBJ2-2; the D is unclear. What was sequenced was memory CD4+ T cells sorted from blood. Stated subset: CD45RA-negative fraction. The receptor was derived from a woman aged 30 to 39 in good health. CDR3 in amino acids: CASRPGLNTGELFF. The CDR3 bases are TGTGCCAGCAGACCCGGATTAAACACCGGGGAGCTGTTTTTT.